This T cell receptor (beta chain) originates from a study of blood T cell repertoires in COVID-19 (dated by TCRdb to 2020 to 2021). Study-wide context: Collaborator samples came from the United States, Italy and Spain and covered acute and convalescent phases of COVID-19. The prospective study material was composed of cDNA or gDNA derived from T cells, B-cell-depleted T cells, or PBMCs. Deeply sampled blood TCRbeta repertoires from subjects exposed to, actively infected with, or recovered from COVID-19 were included in the dataset. The repertoires were released in a freely available public database meant as a resource for research on the immune response to SARS-CoV-2. Samples were obtained from the ongoing ImmuneRACE study (first 160 participants) and from about 1,300 subjects provided by 6 global collaborators. The sample metadata nearly always contained a de-identified subject ID, COVID-19 status, age in years and sex. Where available, HLA class I and class II types were taken from metadata supplied by the sample provider and were not determined by assay-based typing.

TCRbeta CDR3 regions were amplified from genomic DNA using the immunoSEQ Assay, a bias-controlled multiplex PCR. Per the original workflow: The number of nucleated cells in each sample was estimated from the amplification of reference gene primers within the assay. To quantify the absolute abundance of each unique TCRbeta CDR3 rearrangement, sequence reads were collapsed and filtered. For each sample, productive Simpson clonality was calculated by taking the square root of Simpson's diversity index across productive rearrangements. Entries here come from immuneACCESS through TCRdb and include only in-frame sequences with V and J called. Some clones fail to appear in such tables; in the studies checked, an unresolved V gene covers under half of the shortfall, and the cause of the remainder is unknown. The D gene and trimming were derived from the DNA, and the V and J assignments and clone size from that table. The sample yields just over 300,000 clones; 85% to 90% were counted once. The ten largest clones capture around 4.5% of the sample.

The paper as a whole reports these results and caveats: The amount of clinical and demographic metadata varied by source and participant and was provided uncurated.

In the prospective study, participants were roughly 18 to 100 years old, resided in fewer than 25 geographic areas of the United States, and were enrolled through a virtual design. In the prospective study, participants were assigned to cohorts based on the clinical history participants reported in a screening survey and a study questionnaire. In the prospective study, mobile phlebotomists collected whole blood, serum and a nasopharyngeal or oropharyngeal swab from each participant. Additional blood draws and questionnaires over an approximately two-month period could optionally be provided by prospective study participants. Prospective study blood samples were shipped either frozen or at room temperature before DNA extraction. To note about this clone: No antigen is known for it. Base qualities are not recorded, but no much larger clone differs from it by a single base.

The material sequenced was PBMCs or T cells enriched from blood (not recorded which). The TCR comes from a woman aged 18-35 years with acute COVID-19.

The CDR3: CASSAGTGSNTIYF. At the DNA level, the sequence is TGTGCCAGTAGTGCTGGGACAGGGTCCAACACCATATATTTT. The sequence is built from TRBV19 and TRBJ1-3; 9 middle bases align to TRBD1. At the junction V is shortened by 5 bases and J by 7 bases; bases outside the gene matches: 6. Its CDR3 holds 14 amino acids, cysteine through phenylalanine. The read is trimmed to its CDR3 DNA, 42 bases read in frame from base 1. CDR1 and CDR2 (LNHDA, SQIVND) derive from the germline V gene (reference sequence).